The 19 T cell receptor beta chains below come from one sample, sequenced in a study of post-analysis software for immune sequencing data (dated by TCRdb to between 2014 and 2017). Results the study describes overall, beyond this receptor: Patients showed significantly higher frequencies than controls for roughly five TRBV segments, among them TRBV5-6, TRBV5-1 and TRBV20-1.

What these receptors recognize is not known. Library preparation used PCR. TCRdb lists the instrument as Illumina HiSeq 2500. To reduce PCR and sequencing biases, unique molecular identifiers were built into the TCR beta cDNA libraries. The public reads were reanalyzed by TCRdb: fastp trimming at Q25, MiXCR alignment, in-frame beta chains only. Rows matching on CDR3 protein sequence are summarized as one entry with the most common DNA and genes. For this sample the table gives about 770,000 distinct CDR3 sequences, of which 46% were detected only once. The ten largest clones take up roughly 4.9% of the sample. The sequencing input was blood. These receptors were obtained from a girl aged 10-17 years with multiple sclerosis.

The chain joins TRBV30 to TRBJ2-7; D is uncertain. The germline V gene encodes CDR1 GTSNPN and CDR2 SVGIG (reference sequence). V lost 2 bases to trimming and J lost 2 bases, with 10 bases between them. CDR3 size: 13 residues. The CDR3 sequence: CAWSLSAPYEQYF. The CDR3 region has the DNA TGTGCCTGGAGTTTGAGCGCGCCCTACGAGCAGTACTTC.

This clonotype has more than one count but fewer than ten. The chain combines TRBV15 with TRBJ2-1; TRBD1 aligns across 7 bases. The CDR3 runs to 12 residues. V lost 2 bases to trimming and J lost 8 bases; unmatched junction nucleotides: 0. Germline lookup yields CDR1 LNHNV and CDR2 YYDKDF (reference sequence). Here the CDR3 DNA reads TGTGCCACCAGCAGAACAGGGGATGAGCAGTTCTTC. Its translation is CATSRTGDEQFF.

The V gene is TRBV2, the J gene TRBJ2-5, with D perhaps given as TRBD1 or TRBD2 (5 bases each). The CDR3 consists of 14 residues. Deletions cut 1 base from V and 4 bases from J, with 10 bases between. Per the germline V gene, CDR1 is SNHLY and CDR2 is FYNNEI. The CDR3 here is CASSEVRGPETQYF. In DNA, the CDR3 is TGTGCCAGCAGTGAAGTTCGGGGCCCAGAGACCCAGTACTTC.

This clonotype was counted a single time. The V call is TRBV9, the J call TRBJ1-5, with D unresolved. V lost 0 bases, J lost 0 bases, and 7 bases lay in between. The CDR3 loop spans 15 amino acids. Germline V gene lookup returns CDR1 SGDLS and CDR2 YYNGEE. The CDR3 loop reads CASSVAPDSNQPQHF. The CDR3, as DNA: TGTGCCAGCAGCGTAGCGCCTGATAGCAATCAGCCCCAGCATTTT.

This chain uses TRBV30 with TRBJ2-3, with TRBD2 matching over 10 bases. This CDR3 contains 14 residues. The V gene end was trimmed by 3 bases and the J gene end by 5 bases; junction bases not matched to a gene: 5. CDR1 GTSNPN and CDR2 SVGIG come from the germline V gene (reference sequence). CDR3 residues: CAWRSLAGVDTQYF. As DNA, the CDR3 is TGTGCCTGGAGATCGCTAGCGGGAGTAGATACGCAGTATTTT.

V and J are TRBV24-1 and TRBJ1-5; D unclear. V lost 6 bases and J 0 bases, leaving 17 bases between the germline ends. The CDR3 is made up of 17 amino acids. The germline gives CDR1 KGHDR, CDR2 SFDVKD. CDR3 bases: TGTGCCACCAGTCCGACTCCTGGAGAGGGTAGCAATCAGCCCCAGCATTTT. Protein product: CATSPTPGEGSNQPQHF.

This clonotype occurred a few times. The rearrangement joins TRBV29-1 to TRBJ2-1, with 8 bases matching TRBD1. The CDR3 consists of 14 residues. Trimming removed 7 bases from V and 6 bases from J; junction bases left unmatched: 11. CDR1 SQVTM and CDR2 ANQGSEA come from the germline V gene. As DNA, the CDR3 is TGCAGCGGTGGGAGGACAGGGTACATCAATGAGCAGTTCTTC. Residues: CSGGRTGYINEQFF.

The chain carries TRBV2 and TRBJ1-6; D gene unclear. Trimming took off 3 bases at V and 6 bases at J, with 9 bases between the two ends. The CDR3 has 14 residues. Germline V CDR1 and CDR2: SNHLY, FYNNEI. CDR3 DNA: TGTGCCAGCAGTGAGACGGGAATTAATTCACCCCTCCACTTT. This translates into CASSETGINSPLHF.

The chain is built from TRBV15 and TRBJ2-7; D may be TRBD1 (5 bases). The CDR3 consists of 14 residues. V was trimmed by 3 bases and J by 3 bases, leaving 12 bases between them. Germline V CDR1 and CDR2: LNHNV, YYDKDF (reference sequence). CDR3 nucleotide sequence: TGTGCCACCAGCAGGCAGGACACATACTACGAGCAGTACTTC. Its protein product is CATSRQDTYYEQYF.

The V gene is TRBV6-1, the J gene TRBJ2-1; either TRBD1 or TRBD2 may fit D (5 bases each). V was clipped by 8 bases and J by 8 bases, with 19 bases between them. This CDR3 is built from 14 residues. In germline, CDR1 is MNHNS, CDR2 SASEGT. The CDR3 bases are TGTGCCAGCCCCGGGACCCCAACCACCGATGAGCAGTTCTTC. Translation: CASPGTPTTDEQFF.

This clonotype has just one count. V gene TRBV5-1 combines with J gene TRBJ2-1; 7 positions agree with TRBD1. J gave up 4 bases and V 0 bases, and 4 bases lay outside the gene matches. This CDR3 is 15 amino acids long. Germline lookup yields CDR1 SGHRS and CDR2 YFSETQ. DNA of the CDR3: TGCGCCAGCAGCTTGGGACAGGGATATTACAATGAGCAGTTCTTC. Translating gives CASSLGQGYYNEQFF.

The chain combines TRBV3-1 with TRBJ2-7; 9 positions match TRBD1. Germline CDR1 is LGHDT and CDR2 is YNNKEL (reference sequence). The CDR3 has 14 residues. The V segment lost 1 base and the J segment 3 bases; nucleotides outside the gene matches: 1. The CDR3 bases are TGTGCCAGCAGCCAAGGGGACAGGGACTACGAGCAGTACTTC. Translating gives CASSQGDRDYEQYF.

This clonotype appeared once. The rearrangement links TRBV7-8 to TRBJ2-5; 8 nucleotides match TRBD1. Per the germline V gene, CDR1 is SGHVS and CDR2 is FQNEAQ. The CDR3 has 17 residues. With 1 base clipped from V and 5 bases from J, the junction kept 12 bases outside the gene matches. CDR3 coding DNA: TGTGCCAGCAGCTTAGGGGCATTCAGGGGGCGTGGTGAGACCCAGTACTTC. Amino acids: CASSLGAFRGRGETQYF.

The V call is TRBV20-1, the J call TRBJ2-7; tentative D call: TRBD1 (5 bases). The CDR3 spans 12 residues. Germline V gene lookup returns CDR1 DFQATT and CDR2 SNEGSKA (reference sequence). The CDR3 loop is CSVRQGYYEQYF. The CDR3 bases are TGCAGCGTGCGGCAGGGTTACTACGAGCAGTACTTC.

The V call is TRBV4-1, the J call TRBJ1-2, with a possible D match to TRBD1 (6 bases). The CDR3 loop spans 14 amino acids. Trimming left V 0 bases short and J 4 bases short, with 9 bases between. In germline, CDR1 is MGHRA, CDR2 YSYEKL. CDR3 DNA: TGCGCCAGCAGCCAAGAAGGGGGGACCTATGGCTACACCTTC. Translating gives CASSQEGGTYGYTF.

The chain employs TRBV12-3 or TRBV12-4 and TRBJ2-4, with 8 nucleotides matching TRBD2. With the DNA end fitting TRBJ2-7 better, the J assignment may be wrong. The CDR3 contains 17 residues. The CDR3 sequence is CASSLDLSGSLTDEQYF. CDR3 coding DNA: TGTGCCAGCAGTTTAGACCTGAGCGGGAGTCTTACGGACGAGCAGTACTTC.

This chain connects TRBV7-8 to TRBJ2-5; 10 bases agree with TRBD2. The DNA matches TRBJ2-7 better at its end, which makes the J call doubtful. Germline assignment: CDR1 SGHVS and CDR2 FQNEAQ. This CDR3 has 15 amino acids. The DNA for the CDR3 is TGTGCCAGCAGCCCACTAGCGGGACCCTTCCACGAGCAGTACTTC. The encoded protein is CASSPLAGPFHEQYF.

This chain uses TRBV30 with TRBJ2-1, with 10 nucleotides matching TRBD1. The V and J ends lost 4 bases and 3 bases, in that order; junction bases with no gene match: 12. Germline V gene sequence: CDR1 GTSNPN, CDR2 SVGIG (reference sequence). The CDR3 has 17 amino acids. CDR3 sequence: CAWNRDRGGVRYNEQFF. The CDR3 coding sequence is TGTGCCTGGAACCGGGACAGGGGTGGTGTGCGCTACAATGAGCAGTTCTTC.

This clonotype came up a few times. The chain carries TRBV20-1 and TRBJ2-1; 13 bases line up with TRBD2. Germline V gene sequence: CDR1 DFQATT, CDR2 SNEGSKA (reference sequence). Trimming removed 3 bases from V and 6 bases from J; junction bases left unmatched: 2. This CDR3 contains 14 residues. CDR3 sequence (DNA): TGCAGTGCTAGCGGGACTAGCGGGATCAATGAGCAGTTCTTC. Translated: CSASGTSGINEQFF.